A single sample is the source of the 7 T cell receptor beta chains below, sequenced in a study of blood T cell repertoires in COVID-19. Assay used: immunoSEQ multiplex PCR; TCRdb lists only in-frame clones, some missing. The sample records roughly 330,000 clones, 80% to 90% being singletons. The sample taken for sequencing was PBMCs or T cells enriched from blood (not recorded which). All receptors derive from a man between 25 and 39 years old who had recovered from COVID-19.

The chain combines TRBV10-1 with TRBJ2-7; 9 bases align to TRBD1. This CDR3 comprises 14 residues. V lost 6 bases, J lost 0 bases, and 3 bases stayed unmatched. From germline, CDR1 is WNHNN and CDR2 SYGVQD (reference sequence). As DNA, the CDR3 is TGCGCCAGCAGCCGGGACAGGGACTCCTACGAGCAGTACTTC. This encodes CASSRDRDSYEQYF.

This rearrangement joins TRBV19 to TRBJ1-5, with 9 bases identical to TRBD1. This CDR3 is 16 amino acids long. Germline CDR1 and CDR2: LNHDA and SQIVND (reference sequence). Trimming took 4 bases from V and 7 from J; bases not matched to a gene: 11. CDR3 protein: CASSTPGQGGGQPQHF. The CDR3 bases are TGTGCCAGTAGTACTCCGGGACAGGGAGGCGGGCAGCCCCAGCATTTT.

With regard to this clone: The junction departs from germline at one end; a sequencing error may be responsible. The chain has TRBV10-3 and TRBJ2-7; TRBD2 agrees at 9 bases. The CDR3 consists of 15 residues. Germline CDR1 and CDR2: ENHRY and SYGVKD. CDR3 nucleotide sequence: TGTGCCCTCAGATCGGCTAGCGGGGCTTCCTACGAGCAGTACTTC. It encodes CALRSASGASYEQYF.

This chain connects TRBV24-1 to TRBJ1-4, with 9 nucleotides matching TRBD1. Germline V CDR1 and CDR2: KGHDR, SFDVKD. V was clipped by 2 bases and J by 4 bases; unmatched bases: 10. The CDR3 contains 18 residues. The CDR3 coding sequence is TGTGCCACCAGTGATTCGGGTCCCGGGACAGGGTTTAATGAAAAACTGTTTTTT. Residues: CATSDSGPGTGFNEKLFF.

The rearrangement joins TRBV11-2 to TRBJ1-5; D remains unclear. V was clipped by 4 bases and J by 5 bases, with 9 bases between them. Germline lookup yields CDR1 SGHAT and CDR2 FQNNGV. CDR3 size: 13 residues. CDR3 sequence: CASSSNLDQPQHF. CDR3 coding DNA: TGTGCCAGCAGCTCAAACTTAGATCAGCCCCAGCATTTT.

The genes are TRBV6-5 and TRBJ2-2, with D unresolved. Trimming removed 0 bases from V and 4 bases from J, with 9 bases in between. This CDR3 contains 15 residues. Looked up from germline, CDR1 is MNHEY and CDR2 is SVGAGI. The CDR3 here is CASSYSSVFTGELFF. The CDR3 DNA reads TGTGCCAGCAGTTACTCGTCAGTTTTCACCGGGGAGCTGTTTTTT.

The chain has TRBV28 and TRBJ1-2, with 9 nucleotides matching TRBD1. Losses at the gene ends were 3 bases for V and 4 bases for J; bases not matched to a gene: 3. The CDR3 consists of 14 residues. Germline loops: CDR1 MDHEN, CDR2 SYDVKM. The CDR3 region is CASSFPTGGYGYTF. Here the CDR3 DNA reads TGTGCCAGCAGTTTCCCGACAGGGGGCTATGGCTACACCTTC.